This T cell receptor (beta chain) was recovered during a study of T cell responses to AZD1222 COVID-19 vaccine. The assay was immunoSEQ multiplex PCR, and TCRdb's table has in-frame clones only and misses some. The sample lists about 34,000 clones; more than 75% were seen once. The ends lost 5 bases at V and 10 bases at J; junction bases unmatched: 13. The CDR3 is made up of 15 amino acids. CDR1 and CDR2 from the germline V gene are SGHTA and FQGNSA. Points from the study as a whole: Vaccine-related CD4 TCRs covered spike, predominating at 160-218 and 743-854. Mostly white British, mostly female donors; authors suggested clonal diversity may be underestimated. Elevations in Spike-specific TCR breadth and depth followed administration of two AZD1222 doses. Of the AZD1222 recipients, only five to seven were seropositive at baseline.

To note about this clone: Its antigen is as yet unknown.

The TCR originated in an adult who received the AZD1222 COVID-19 vaccine. The gene calls are TRBV7-2 and TRBJ1-5, with 8 positions matching TRBD1. Sample: peripheral blood, taken 28 days after the second AZD1222 dose. The CDR3 DNA follows: TGTGCCAGCAGCGCCTTGGACAGGGAGCGCCTACCCCAGCATTTT. Its translation is CASSALDRERLPQHF.